This entry concerns a single T cell receptor (beta chain). Its antigen remains unknown. The data are from a study of T-cell reconstitution after alpha-beta-depleted transplantation in children. General observations from the study: For some patients, TCRbeta diversity was high at day 60 because of recipient T cells and thymic progenitors that survived. Newly made T cells mostly supplied T-cell counts and diversity one year after transplant.

Preparation of the TCRbeta library was carried out with unique molecular identifiers. TCRdb reprocessed the PCR reads with MiXCR, giving one entry per CDR3 protein. The table shows more than 500,000 distinct CDR3 sequences, with around 10% occurring only once. CDR3 length: 12 residues. Germline V gene sequence: CDR1 KGHDR, CDR2 SFDVKD. The germline V and J ends were trimmed by 5 bases and 3 bases, with 3 bases remaining between them. This TCR was sampled from a female patient aged 2-10 years who had a stem cell transplant for aplastic anemia, so the T cells may come from the graft donor. The sequencing used PBMCs, mostly from graft donor cells, collected 180 days after TCRalphabeta/CD19-depleted stem cell transplant. The chain carries TRBV24-1 and TRBJ2-2; no clear D gene. The CDR3 loop is CATSAYTGELFF. CDR3 DNA sequence: TGTGCCACCAGTGCATACACCGGGGAGCTGTTTTTT.